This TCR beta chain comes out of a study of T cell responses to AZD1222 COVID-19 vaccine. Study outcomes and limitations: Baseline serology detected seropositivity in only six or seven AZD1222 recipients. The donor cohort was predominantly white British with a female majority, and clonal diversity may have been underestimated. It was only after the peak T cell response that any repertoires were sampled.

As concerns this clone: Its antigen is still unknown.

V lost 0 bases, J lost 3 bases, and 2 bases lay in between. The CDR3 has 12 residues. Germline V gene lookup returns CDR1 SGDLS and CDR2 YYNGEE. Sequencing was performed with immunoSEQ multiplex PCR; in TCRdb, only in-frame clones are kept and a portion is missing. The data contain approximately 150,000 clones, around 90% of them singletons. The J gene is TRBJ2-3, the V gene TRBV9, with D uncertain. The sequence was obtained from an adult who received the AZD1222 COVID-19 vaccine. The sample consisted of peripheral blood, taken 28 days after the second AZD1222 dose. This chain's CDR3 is CASSVVTDTQYF. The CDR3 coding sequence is TGTGCCAGCAGCGTAGTAACAGATACGCAGTATTTT.